The clone carrying this TCR beta chain was observed a handful of times. Its antigen is not known. The data stem from a study of T cell repertoires in cytomegalovirus infection. On the study more broadly: Recently identified HLA-C-restricted CMV epitopes and well-studied HLA-B-restricted CMV epitopes were used by the study. Points from the study as a whole: HLA-C-restricted CMV clonotypes gave the most frequent clonotype in two of eight donors.

TCRdb reanalysed the reads using MiXCR and keeps one entry per CDR3 protein. This sample carries around 750,000 distinct CDR3 sequences, over 25% of them seen once, and the ten largest clones take roughly an eighth. The germline gives CDR1 SGHRS, CDR2 YFSETQ. The CDR3 totals 16 residues. Losses at the gene ends were 1 base for V and 2 bases for J; bases not matched to a gene: 6. This chain joins TRBV5-1 and TRBJ1-3; 7 bases are shared with TRBD1. The receptor was derived from a human donor in good health (CMV status not recorded). Some clones in this sample may be carry-over from other donors' samples. The sequences come from cultured CD8+ T cells from PBMCs, collected from culture after CMV antigen stimulation. CDR3 residues: CASSLISTGPGNTIYF. CDR3 coding DNA: TGCGCCAGCAGCTTGATTTCGACAGGGCCTGGAAACACCATATATTTT.